One sample yielded the 27 T cell receptor beta chains listed below, sequenced in a study of T cells in Graves' hyperthyroidism and ophthalmopathy. RNA transcripts were the template for amplifying TCR beta CDR3 regions. TCR CDR3 underwent first-round RT-PCR with the HTBI primer set. TCRdb fed the multiplex PCR reads into MiXCR, producing one record per CDR3 protein. The sample consists of a few hundred thousand distinct CDR3 sequences, 25% of them appearing once. What was sequenced was blood. All receptors come from a man over 45 with Graves' hyperthyroidism.

The chain combines TRBV2 with TRBJ1-2; TRBD1 is a possible D gene (5 bases). This CDR3 region has 16 residues. The V and J ends lost 2 bases and 8 bases respectively, with 21 bases between them. The germline CDR1 and CDR2 sequences are SNHLY and FYNNEI. This CDR3 reads CASSETKQATQRGYTF. In nucleotides, the CDR3 is TGTGCCAGCAGTGAAACCAAACAGGCCACCCAGCGGGGCTACACCTTC.

This clonotype was counted only a few times. The chain is built from TRBV12-5 and TRBJ2-2; 10 nucleotides agree with TRBD1. Per the germline V gene, CDR1 is LGHNT and CDR2 is FRNRAP. The CDR3 length is 16 residues. V was pared by 2 bases and J by 5 bases, with 5 bases of the junction left unmatched. The CDR3 sequence is CASGLRDRGQTGELFF. Written as DNA, the CDR3 is TGTGCTAGTGGTTTGCGAGACAGGGGGCAAACCGGGGAGCTGTTTTTT.

This clonotype came up many times. This sequence joins TRBV7-2 and TRBJ2-7; 12 bases are a match to TRBD2. Per germline, CDR1 SGHTA and CDR2 FQGNSA. The CDR3 runs to 15 residues. V lost 4 bases and J lost 7; bases outside the gene matches: 8. CDR3 nucleotides: TGTGCCAGCAGCTCTGGACTAGCGGGACCTGGTGAGCAGTACTTC. It specifies CASSSGLAGPGEQYF.

The sample holds one count of this clonotype. The rearrangement links TRBV6-2 or TRBV6-3 to TRBJ1-6, with 7 bases fitting TRBD1. Germline-derived CDR1 and CDR2 are MNHEY and SVGEGT. The CDR3 is 15 residues long. J gave up 9 bases and V 6 bases, and 11 bases lay outside the gene matches. CDR3 residues: CASRANRGNSSPLHF. CDR3 in DNA: TGTGCCAGCAGGGCGAACAGGGGTAATAGTTCACCCCTCCACTTT.

On this clonotype itself: A much larger clone lies a single base off, so this may be a read error. The chain's CDR3 is CASSANQGRGTQYF. The CDR3 nucleotides read TGTGCCAGCAGCGCCAACCAGGGGAGAGGGACCCAGTACTTC. The V and J genes are TRBV6-1 and TRBJ2-5; tentatively, D is TRBD1 (6 bases). Germline V gene sequence: CDR1 MNHNS, CDR2 SASEGT. Between the trimmed V and J ends, which lost 6 bases and 7 bases, there was a span of 18 bases. CDR3 length: 14 residues.

This clonotype was detected a few times. The V and J genes are TRBV20-1 and TRBJ2-7; 13 bases line up with TRBD2. With 8 bases clipped from V and 4 bases from J, the junction kept 11 bases outside the gene matches. There are 15 residues in the CDR3. Germline V CDR1 and CDR2: DFQATT, SNEGSKA (reference sequence). The CDR3 loop is CSFKAGTSGTYEQYF. CDR3 DNA sequence: TGCAGTTTTAAAGCCGGGACTAGCGGGACTTACGAGCAGTACTTC.

The V call is TRBV6-1, the J call TRBJ2-3, with TRBD2 matching over 10 bases. Germline V gives CDR1 MNHNS, CDR2 SASEGT. This CDR3 is 15 amino acids long. V shed 3 bases, J shed 3 bases, and the junction held 3 bases outside the gene matches. The CDR3 here is CASSDLAGDTDTQYF. DNA of the CDR3: TGTGCCAGCAGTGACCTAGCGGGAGATACAGATACGCAGTATTTT.

In this sample, this clonotype turned up many times. The V call is TRBV18, the J call TRBJ2-7; no clear D gene. The CDR3 loop spans 13 amino acids. Germline values: CDR1 KGHSH, CDR2 LQKENI. V dropped 4 bases and J dropped 5 bases, with 12 bases sitting between them. In DNA form, the CDR3 reads TGTGCCAGCTCACACCGGATGCGCCACGAGCAGTACTTC. It is translated as CASSHRMRHEQYF.

The chain has TRBV12-3 or TRBV12-4 and TRBJ2-3, with 8 bases identical to TRBD2. The CDR3 runs 15 residues. With V trimmed by 5 bases and J by 3 bases, 7 bases remained unmatched. CDR3 residues: CASSPAGDRTDTQYF. DNA of the CDR3: TGTGCCAGCAGTCCAGCGGGAGACCGTACAGATACGCAGTATTTT.

The chain joins TRBV7-6 to TRBJ2-1; 14 positions match TRBD2. Trimming cost V 1 base and J 3 bases; bases outside gene matches: 5. Germline CDR1 is SGHVS and CDR2 is FNYEAQ. This CDR3 comprises 18 residues. The DNA of the CDR3 is TGTGCCAGCAGCTTAGAAGGGACTAGCGGGAGTCGCTACAATGAGCAGTTCTTC. This encodes CASSLEGTSGSRYNEQFF. Looking up the rest from reference TRBV7-6 and TRBJ2-1 gives the full variable domain: GAGVSQSPRYKVTKRGQDVALRCDPISGHVSLYWYRQALGQGPEFLTYFNYEAQQDKSGLPNDRFSAERPEGSISTLTIQRTEQRDSAMYRCASSLEGTSGSRYNEQFFGPGTRLTVL.

This clonotype was recorded only once. The gene calls are TRBV24-1 and TRBJ1-5; D is unclear. Deletions cut 5 bases from V and 4 bases from J, with 5 bases between. Germline V gene sequence: CDR1 KGHDR, CDR2 SFDVKD. CDR3 length: 12 amino acids. The CDR3 DNA sequence: TGTGCCACCAGTGTGGGTAATCAGCCCCAGCATTTT. Translation gives CATSVGNQPQHF.

At least ten counts were recorded for this clonotype. This chain connects TRBV7-6 to TRBJ2-1; 9 nucleotides match TRBD2. Per the germline V gene, CDR1 is SGHVS and CDR2 is FNYEAQ. The V gene end was trimmed by 2 bases and the J gene end by 6 bases; junction bases not matched to a gene: 8. The CDR3 sequence is 16 residues long. In DNA, the CDR3 is TGTGCCAGCAGCTTACAAGAACTAGCGGGCCTCAATGAGCAGTTCTTC. It specifies CASSLQELAGLNEQFF.

This clonotype was recorded a few times. The chain joins TRBV27 to TRBJ2-1, with TRBD2 matching over 10 bases. Trimming removed 2 bases from V and 8 bases from J; junction bases left unmatched: 6. Germline CDR1 is MNHEY and CDR2 is SMNVEV (reference sequence). The CDR3 sequence is 15 residues long. In nucleotides, the CDR3 is TGTGCCAGCAGTTTAGAGGGACTAGCGTACCATGAGCAGTTCTTC. Its protein is CASSLEGLAYHEQFF.

This clonotype was counted only a few times. V and J are TRBV7-8 and TRBJ2-2, with D uncertain. The length of the CDR3 is 17 residues. Trimming removed 0 bases from V and 0 bases from J, with 11 bases in between. From germline, CDR1 is SGHVS and CDR2 FQNEAQ. Here the CDR3 reads CASSLAPRSSNTGELFF. For the CDR3, the DNA is TGTGCCAGCAGCTTAGCGCCGAGGAGTTCGAACACCGGGGAGCTGTTTTTT.

This clonotype showed up many times. V usage is TRBV28 and J usage is TRBJ2-1; D remains unclear. The V end was cut by 5 bases, the J end by 8 bases, with 16 bases between. This CDR3 has 14 residues. From germline, CDR1 is MDHEN and CDR2 SYDVKM. The CDR3 loop reads CASSPRSVRDEQFF. The CDR3 DNA reads TGTGCCAGCAGTCCCCGGTCGGTCCGGGATGAGCAGTTCTTC.

This clonotype was counted many times. The chain joins TRBV30 to TRBJ2-1; 10 nucleotides line up with TRBD2. The ends lost 3 bases at V and 3 bases at J; junction bases unmatched: 5. CDR3 length equals 15 residues. The germline CDR1 and CDR2 sequences are GTSNPN and SVGIG (reference sequence). CDR3 sequence reads: CAWRESGRDYNEQFF. CDR3 DNA: TGTGCCTGGAGAGAGAGCGGGAGGGACTACAATGAGCAGTTCTTC. Variable domain in full (rest from reference TRBV30 and TRBJ2-1): SQTIHQWPATLVQPVGSPLSLECTVEGTSNPNLYWYRQAAGRGLQLLFYSVGIGQISSEVPQNLSASRPQDRQFILSSKKLLLSDSGFYLCAWRESGRDYNEQFFGPGTRLTVL.

This clonotype was detected many times. For the CDR3, the DNA is TGTGCCAGCAGCCCAGGACTAGCGGGGCCCACAGATACGCAGTATTTT. Protein product: CASSPGLAGPTDTQYF. The chain combines TRBV6-2 or TRBV6-3 with TRBJ2-3, with 12 bases identical to TRBD2. V was clipped by 6 bases and J by 2 bases; unmatched bases: 6. This CDR3 contains 16 residues. Per germline, CDR1 MNHEY and CDR2 SVGEGT.

The chain uses TRBV18 and TRBJ1-1; D ambiguous. Per germline, CDR1 KGHSH and CDR2 LQKENI. The CDR3 consists of 13 residues. Trimming removed 4 bases at V and 6 bases at J, with 12 bases between. The CDR3 DNA sequence: TGTGCCAGCTCACACCGGGAAGAATCTGAAGCTTTCTTT. It specifies CASSHREESEAFF.

This clonotype was seen at least ten times. The chain links TRBV5-1 to TRBJ2-7; D gene unclear. There are 16 residues in the CDR3. The V end was cut by 4 bases, the J end by 0 bases, with 17 bases between. The germline V gene encodes CDR1 SGHRS and CDR2 YFSETQ. CDR3 DNA sequence: TGCGCCAGCAGCCTAGACGGGCCGATTGGCTCCTACGAGCAGTACTTC. Translating it yields CASSLDGPIGSYEQYF.

CDR3 sequence (DNA): TGCGCCAGCAGCTTGTCAATAGCGGGAGTTGAGACCCAGTACTTC. As protein: CASSLSIAGVETQYF. The chain links TRBV5-1 to TRBJ2-5, with 9 nucleotides matching TRBD2. The germline CDR1 and CDR2 sequences are SGHRS and YFSETQ. With 1 base clipped from V and 5 bases from J, the junction kept 6 bases outside the gene matches. The CDR3 is 15 amino acids.

This clonotype was recorded many times. This sequence joins TRBV14 and TRBJ1-6; D is ambiguous. The CDR3 has 13 residues. V was trimmed by 2 bases and J by 9 bases, leaving 8 bases between them. In germline, CDR1 is SGHDN, CDR2 FVKESK. The CDR3 region is CASSQITSSPLHF. The CDR3 region has the DNA TGTGCCAGCAGCCAAATCACGAGTTCACCCCTCCACTTT.

This clonotype has a handful of counts. The chain is built from TRBV7-3 and TRBJ2-5, with 9 bases lining up with TRBD2. Germline CDR1 reads SGHTA; CDR2 reads FQGTGA. The CDR3 consists of 15 residues. Losses at the gene ends were 5 bases for V and 7 bases for J; bases not matched to a gene: 11. This chain's CDR3 is CASSLGTSHQGTQYF. CDR3 coding DNA: TGTGCCAGCAGCCTCGGGACTAGCCACCAGGGGACCCAGTACTTC.

This clonotype has ten or more counts. V and J are TRBV12-3 or TRBV12-4 and TRBJ2-3, with 9 bases identical to TRBD2. Germline trimming cut 4 bases from V and 6 bases from J; bases unmatched to any gene: 5. The CDR3 length is 14 residues. The CDR3 sequence is CASSWAGGADTQYF. CDR3 bases: TGTGCCAGCAGTTGGGCGGGAGGGGCCGATACGCAGTATTTT.

This clonotype appeared a few times. This rearrangement joins TRBV6-1 to TRBJ2-5; 11 bases align to TRBD2. The CDR3 sequence is 13 residues long. The germline CDR1 and CDR2 sequences are MNHNS and SASEGT. After removal of 7 bases from V and 4 bases from J, the junction contained 2 bases not matched to a gene. The CDR3 sequence: CASTLAGGETQYF. CDR3 nucleotides: TGTGCCAGCACCCTAGCGGGAGGAGAGACCCAGTACTTC.

This clonotype occurred once. The chain employs TRBV20-1 and TRBJ1-2, with TRBD1 matching 8 bases. V lost 6 bases and J lost 4; bases outside the gene matches: 10. Germline CDR1 and CDR2: DFQATT and SNEGSKA (reference sequence). The CDR3 totals 14 residues. CDR3 protein: CSATGDRSAYGYTF. The CDR3 region has the DNA TGCAGTGCGACAGGGGACAGGAGCGCCTATGGCTACACCTTC.

V usage is TRBV5-1 and J usage is TRBJ2-3; D could derive from TRBD1 or TRBD2 (7 bases each). The germline V gene encodes CDR1 SGHRS and CDR2 YFSETQ. The CDR3 runs to 15 residues. V dropped 1 base and J dropped 4 bases, with 13 bases sitting between them. As DNA, the CDR3 is TGCGCCAGCAGCTTGCAGGGGGGGTGGTCAGATACGCAGTATTTT. Translated: CASSLQGGWSDTQYF.

This clonotype has ten or more counts. The V gene is TRBV7-9, the J gene TRBJ2-7; D possibly corresponds to TRBD2 (5 bases). V was shortened by 3 bases and J by 4 bases, with 10 bases between the two germline ends. CDR1 and CDR2 (germline): SEHNR, FQNEAQ (reference sequence). CDR3 length: 13 amino acids. The DNA for the CDR3 is TGTGCCAGCAGCTTTTCCCGGGAATACGAGCAGTACTTC. It yields the protein CASSFSREYEQYF.